This TCR beta chain is drawn from a study of blood T cells in healthy people across ages. Overall study results and limits: The recorded TCR beta diversity per million T cells decreased in a roughly linear manner with age. Greater diversity and more naive CD4+ cells were seen in long-lived donors than in aged donors. Expanded clonotype shifts may have been confounded, as the donors had an unknown CMV status.

CDR1 is DFQATT, CDR2 SNEGSKA, per germline (reference sequence). The CDR3 loop spans 17 amino acids. V lost 3 bases to trimming and J lost 0 bases, with 15 bases between them. This clonotype came up many times. Its antigen is not known. The use of a sample-barcoded 5' primer and a J-beta primer mix characterized a second PCR of about 7 to 12 cycles. Via MiXCR, TCRdb re-called the 5' RACE reads, giving one row per CDR3 protein. The sample gives around 650,000 distinct CDR3 sequences, approximately 31% of which show up once; over 15% is in the top ten. The V and J genes are TRBV20-1 and TRBJ1-6; the D is unclear. The TCR comes from a woman of 80 years or more in good health. Sequencing was carried out using blood. As DNA, the CDR3 is TGCAGTGCTAGTGCCGCGAGGCCAAGCTCCTATAATTCACCCCTCCACTTT. It is translated as CSASAARPSSYNSPLHF.